This TCR beta chain appears in the sequencing data of a study of blood T cell repertoires in COVID-19. Study-wide background: Sites in the United States, Italy and Spain provided acute and convalescent COVID-19 samples. The analysed material was cDNA or gDNA that came from T cells, B-cell-depleted T cells, or PBMCs.

The germline V gene has CDR1 SNHLY and CDR2 FYNNEI. V shed 6 bases and J shed 3 bases, with 9 bases lying between them. This CDR3 contains 12 residues. Study processing details: Amplification from reference gene primers served as the basis for estimated nucleated cell counts. Sequencing used immunoSEQ multiplex PCR; TCRdb keeps in-frame clones, though not all of them. That table gives V, J and clone size, and the DNA gave D and trimming. The sample lists 200,000 or so clones, 80% to 85% seen once, with under 5.5% in the top ten. The sequence came from a woman younger than 45 with acute or convalescent COVID-19. Sequenced material: peripheral blood. The chain carries TRBV2 and TRBJ2-7; tentatively, D is TRBD2 (6 bases). CDR3 nucleotides: TGTGCCAGCAGGGAGGGTCGCTACGAGCAGTACTTC. Encoded protein: CASREGRYEQYF.